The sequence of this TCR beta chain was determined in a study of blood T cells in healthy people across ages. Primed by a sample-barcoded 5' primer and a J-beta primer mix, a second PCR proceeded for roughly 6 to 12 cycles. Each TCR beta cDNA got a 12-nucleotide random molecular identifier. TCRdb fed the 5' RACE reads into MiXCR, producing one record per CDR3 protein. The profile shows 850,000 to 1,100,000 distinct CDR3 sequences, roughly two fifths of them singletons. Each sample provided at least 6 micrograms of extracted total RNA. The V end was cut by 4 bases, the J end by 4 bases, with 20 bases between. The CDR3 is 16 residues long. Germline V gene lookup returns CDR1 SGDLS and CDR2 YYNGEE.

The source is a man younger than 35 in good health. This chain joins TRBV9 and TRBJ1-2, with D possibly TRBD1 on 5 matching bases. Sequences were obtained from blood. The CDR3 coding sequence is TGTGCCAGCAGCCCATATCCCCAGGGAGGAGGCTATGGCTACACCTTC. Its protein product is CASSPYPQGGGYGYTF.